This T cell receptor (beta chain) comes out of a study of regulatory T cells in long-lasting Graves disease. Time point here: newly diagnosed GD, antithyroid drugs for less than 3 months. Making the TCR library involved RNA that had been extracted from PBMCs. Investigators prepared the TCR beta libraries by applying iRepertoire HTBI primers and Arm-PCR of CDR3 regions. TCRdb ran MiXCR on the multiplex PCR reads and lists one entry per CDR3 protein. This sample has 510,000 or so distinct CDR3 sequences, with around 12% found just once. This clonotype was detected many times. The length of the CDR3 is 13 residues. Germline CDR1 and CDR2: SEHNR and FQNEAQ (reference sequence). After removal of 5 bases from V and 7 bases from J, the junction contained 7 bases not matched to a gene. This sample was also put to use in a study of T cells in Graves' hyperthyroidism and ophthalmopathy. That work adds: HTBI primers were employed in a first-round RT-PCR of the TCR CDR3.

The origin of this receptor is a woman aged 25 to 45 with Graves disease. The gene calls are TRBV7-9 and TRBJ1-2; TRBD1 aligns across 7 bases. Specimen: peripheral blood mononuclear cells (PBMCs), collected at new diagnosis, from a patient treated with antithyroid drugs. The CDR3 loop reads CASSARQGLGYTF. CDR3 bases: TGTGCCAGCAGCGCGAGACAGGGCCTTGGCTACACCTTC.